This T cell receptor (beta chain) came from a study of blood T cell repertoires in COVID-19. About the research overall: T cells, B-cell-depleted T cells, or PBMCs supplied cDNA or gDNA.

Assay: immunoSEQ multiplex PCR; the TCRdb copy retains only in-frame clones and omits some. There are under 450,000 clones in the sample; around 83% occur only once, and roughly 5.1% lies in the top ten. Participant ages covered roughly 18 to 89 years across 24 US areas. Allocation to cohorts depended on clinical history reported by the participants. Recovery meant two consecutive negative NP/OP PCR tests, professional clearance, or resolved symptoms. Germline CDR1 is SGDLS and CDR2 is YYNGEE. The CDR3 runs to 13 residues. V was cut by 0 bases and J by 6 bases, with 7 bases left in between. Sequenced input: PBMCs or T cells enriched from blood (not recorded which). This TCR was sampled from a woman aged 45-59 years who had recovered from COVID-19. The chain combines TRBV9 with TRBJ1-3, with D unclear. The CDR3 DNA sequence: TGTGCCAGCAGCGTAGGGCAAGAAAACACCATATATTTT. Protein product: CASSVGQENTIYF.